This T cell receptor beta chain emerged from a study of cytomegalovirus exposure and HLA in healthy donors. Overall study results and limits: Sequencing had likely introduced a cluster of highly shared sequence variants as an artifact. It was taken for granted in presence/absence analyses that sequencing depth across donors was roughly uniform. Reportedly, HLA-A and HLA-B alleles of most subjects were accurately predicted from TCR beta.

Comments on this clone: What it binds is unknown.

CDR3 length: 16 amino acids. The V gene end was trimmed by 4 bases and the J gene end by 3 bases; junction bases not matched to a gene: 7. Germline lookup yields CDR1 SGHVS and CDR2 FQNEAQ. This PCR relied on a set of 60 Vbeta primers and 13 Jbeta primers. Profiling relied on immunoSEQ multiplex PCR, and the TCRdb table lists in-frame clones only, not all of them. Among 120,000 or so clones listed, around four fifths were seen once. The sample taken for sequencing was PBMCs. V and J are TRBV7-8 and TRBJ1-1, with 11 bases lining up with TRBD1. This TCR came from a man younger than 35 in good health and CMV-seropositive. DNA of the CDR3: TGTGCCAGCAGCTCGGTCCGGGACAGGGGGGACACTGAAGCTTTCTTT. Translating it yields CASSSVRDRGDTEAFF. Full variable domain (missing parts from reference TRBV7-8 and TRBJ1-1): GAGVSQSPRYKVAKRGQDVALRCDPISGHVSLFWYQQALGQGPEFLTYFQNEAQLDKSGLPSDRFFAERPEGSVSTLKIQRTQQEDSAVYLCASSSVRDRGDTEAFFGQGTRLTVV.